This TCR beta chain was identified in a study of blood T cell repertoires in COVID-19. Looking at the study overall: The cDNA or gDNA used as material had been derived from T cells, B-cell-depleted T cells, or PBMCs.

As handled by the study authors: It was from reference gene primer amplification that nucleated cell counts were estimated. Sequenced by immunoSEQ multiplex PCR; TCRdb stores in-frame clones only, minus some. D and trimming were read from the DNA, whereas the V and J calls and clone size are those reported in that table. Of 100,000 or so clones in the sample, around 88% are singletons; the top ten hold about 5%. The V gene end was trimmed by 0 bases and the J gene end by 6 bases; junction bases not matched to a gene: 3. The CDR3 covers 14 residues. Germline V gene data show CDR1 as LGHNA and CDR2 as YSLEER.

Material for sequencing was peripheral blood. This TCR was recovered from a human donor in a cohort sampled during active COVID-19. The chain employs TRBV4-3 and TRBJ2-7; 9 bases line up with TRBD2. CDR3 nucleotide sequence: TGCGCCAGCAGCCAAGACAGGACTAGCGTCGAGCAGTACTTC. Protein: CASSQDRTSVEQYF.